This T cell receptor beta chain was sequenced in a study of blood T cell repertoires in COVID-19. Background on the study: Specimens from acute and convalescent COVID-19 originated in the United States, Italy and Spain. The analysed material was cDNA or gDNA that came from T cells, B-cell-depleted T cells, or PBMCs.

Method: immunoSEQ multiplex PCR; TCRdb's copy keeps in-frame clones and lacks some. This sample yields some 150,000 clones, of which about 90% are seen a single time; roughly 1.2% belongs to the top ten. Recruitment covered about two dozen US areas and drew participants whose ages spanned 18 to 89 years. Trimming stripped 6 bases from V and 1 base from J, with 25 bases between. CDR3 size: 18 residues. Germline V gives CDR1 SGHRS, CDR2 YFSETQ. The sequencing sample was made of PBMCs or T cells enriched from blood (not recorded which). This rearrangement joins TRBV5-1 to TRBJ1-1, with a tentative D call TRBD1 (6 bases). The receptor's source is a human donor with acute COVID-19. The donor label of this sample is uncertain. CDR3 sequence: CASKSNPGARLKNTEAFF. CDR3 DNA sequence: TGCGCCAGCAAATCTAATCCAGGGGCCCGGCTAAAGAACACTGAAGCTTTCTTT. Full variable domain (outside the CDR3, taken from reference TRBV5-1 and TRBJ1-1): KAGVTQTPRYLIKTRGQQVTLSCSPISGHRSVSWYQQTPGQGLQFLFEYFSETQRNKGNFPGRFSGRQFSNSRSEMNVSTLELGDSALYLCASKSNPGARLKNTEAFFGQGTRLTVV.